The 27 T cell receptor beta chains listed next were all sequenced from one sample in a study of T cell changes during pregnancy in multiple sclerosis. TCRdb's copy holds only in-frame clones and misses some; the assay was immunoSEQ multiplex PCR. The sample includes about 76,000 clones, about 90% of them seen just once. The source was peripheral blood, collected in the first trimester of pregnancy. The receptors come from a female donor in good health, enrolled as a control in a pregnancy study.

The chain uses TRBV7-2 and TRBJ2-7, with D unresolved. Germline assignment: CDR1 SGHTA and CDR2 FQGNSA. The V and J ends lost 5 bases and 6 bases respectively, with 14 bases between them. The CDR3 extends over 13 amino acids. CDR3: CASSVGTEREQYF. CDR3 bases: TGTGCCAGCAGCGTGGGTACTGAGCGCGAGCAGTACTTC.

The table lists this clone with a count of one. This sequence joins TRBV4-1 and TRBJ2-3, with 7 bases identical to TRBD2. J gave up 2 bases and V 1 base, and 6 bases lay outside the gene matches. This CDR3 contains 16 residues. The germline gives CDR1 MGHRA, CDR2 YSYEKL. The CDR3 DNA sequence: TGCGCCAGCAGCCAAGTAGGAGCGGGACCCACAGATACGCAGTATTTT. This translates into CASSQVGAGPTDTQYF.

This clone appeared a few times. The chain joins TRBV19 to TRBJ2-1, with 12 bases aligning to TRBD2. CDR3 length: 16 amino acids. The J segment lost 7 bases and the V segment lost 4 bases, leaving 8 bases of the junction unmatched. Germline lookup yields CDR1 LNHDA and CDR2 SQIVND (reference sequence). This CDR3 reads CASSNWPSGRANEQFF. The CDR3 coding sequence is TGTGCCAGTAGTAACTGGCCTAGCGGGAGGGCGAATGAGCAGTTCTTC. The variable domain in full, with the rest retrieved from reference TRBV19 and TRBJ2-1, is DGGITQSPKYLFRKEGQNVTLSCEQNLNHDAMYWYRQDPGQGLRLIYYSQIVNDFQKGDIAEGYSVSREKKESFPLTVTSAQKNPTAFYLCASSNWPSGRANEQFFGPGTRLTVL.

V usage is TRBV27 and J usage is TRBJ1-5, with no clear D. The germline V and J ends were trimmed by 2 bases and 3 bases, with 8 bases remaining between them. CDR1 and CDR2 (germline): MNHEY, SMNVEV (reference sequence). This CDR3 has 14 amino acids. CDR3 nucleotide sequence: TGTGCCAGCAGTTTAGGCGGCCTCAATCAGCCCCAGCATTTT. Residues: CASSLGGLNQPQHF.

The gene calls are TRBV5-1 and TRBJ2-7, with D perhaps TRBD1 (5 bases). This CDR3 comprises 15 residues. Trimming removed 0 bases from V and 6 bases from J, with 16 bases in between. Germline lookup yields CDR1 SGHRS and CDR2 YFSETQ. The DNA of the CDR3 is TGCGCCAGCAGCTTGGAGGCCAGGGAAACGTCCGAGCAGTACTTC. It translates to CASSLEARETSEQYF.

The chain couples TRBV27 to TRBJ2-3, with 10 bases matching TRBD2. CDR3 length: 16 amino acids. The V segment lost 5 bases and the J segment 4 bases; nucleotides outside the gene matches: 9. Germline V CDR1 and CDR2: MNHEY, SMNVEV (reference sequence). The CDR3 DNA sequence: TGTGCCAGCAGTCCCCGTGGCCTAGCGGGAGCAGATACGCAGTATTTT. Amino acids: CASSPRGLAGADTQYF.

CDR3 DNA: TGTGCCAGCAGTTTATTATCCGCTAGCGGGAAGGATGAGCAGTTCTTC. This gives the protein CASSLLSASGKDEQFF. This sequence joins TRBV28 and TRBJ2-1; 9 nucleotides agree with TRBD2. Looked up from germline, CDR1 is MDHEN and CDR2 is SYDVKM. CDR3 size: 16 residues. V was pared by 1 base and J by 8 bases, with 9 bases of the junction left unmatched.

The V and J genes are TRBV28 and TRBJ1-1; D gene uncertain. The CDR3 spans 12 residues. The germline V gene has CDR1 MDHEN and CDR2 SYDVKM. V lost 5 bases and J 11 bases, leaving 15 bases between the germline ends. CDR3 sequence: CASSPSRGWAFF. The CDR3 nucleotides are TGTGCCAGCAGTCCAAGTCGAGGGTGGGCTTTCTTT. Variable domain in full (rest from reference TRBV28 and TRBJ1-1): DVKVTQSSRYLVKRTGEKVFLECVQDMDHENMFWYRQDPGLGLRLIYFSYDVKMKEKGDIPEGYSVSREKKERFSLILESASTNQTSMYLCASSPSRGWAFFGQGTRLTVV.

The chain combines TRBV18 with TRBJ2-3; TRBD2 might be the D (6 bases). Germline values: CDR1 KGHSH, CDR2 LQKENI. The CDR3 totals 15 residues. Between the trimmed V and J ends, which lost 2 bases and 0 bases, there was a span of 9 bases. For the CDR3, the DNA is TGTGCCAGCTCACCAGGGACTGGGAGCACAGATACGCAGTATTTT. This sequence encodes CASSPGTGSTDTQYF. Using reference TRBV18 and TRBJ2-3 for the parts outside the CDR3, the full variable domain is NAGVMQNPRHLVRRRGQEARLRCSPMKGHSHVYWYRQLPEEGLKFMVYLQKENIIDESGMPKERFSAEFPKEGPSILRIQQVVRGDSAAYFCASSPGTGSTDTQYFGPGTRLTVL.

The chain couples TRBV5-1 to TRBJ1-1, with 10 bases fitting TRBD1. CDR3 length: 17 amino acids. Per germline, CDR1 SGHRS and CDR2 YFSETQ. V gave up 0 bases and J gave up 1 base; unmatched junction bases: 6. CDR3 sequence reads: CASSLATGGGGNTEAFF. The DNA for the CDR3 is TGCGCCAGCAGCTTGGCGACAGGGGGCGGCGGGAACACTGAAGCTTTCTTT.

This rearrangement joins TRBV30 to TRBJ2-1, with D unclear. V was trimmed by 4 bases and J by 9 bases, leaving 13 bases between them. The CDR3 runs to 12 residues. Per germline, CDR1 GTSNPN and CDR2 SVGIG (reference sequence). The CDR3 spells CAWTSFRGEQFF. The DNA for the CDR3 is TGTGCCTGGACTTCCTTTAGAGGTGAGCAGTTCTTC.

V usage is TRBV29-1 and J usage is TRBJ1-5; TRBD1 might be the D (6 bases). Germline V lookup: CDR1 SQVTM, CDR2 ANQGSEA. The CDR3 totals 13 residues. V was pared by 5 bases and J by 2 bases, with 10 bases between. The CDR3 coding sequence is TGCAGCGTTCAAGCAGGGGGCAATCAGCCCCAGCATTTT. Its translation is CSVQAGGNQPQHF.

This chain connects TRBV28 to TRBJ1-3; D possibly corresponds to TRBD1 (5 bases). Trimming shortened V by 6 bases and J by 7 bases, and 19 bases separated the two germline ends. Germline values: CDR1 MDHEN, CDR2 SYDVKM. The CDR3 extends over 15 amino acids. The CDR3 region is CASSTPGEGRNTIYF. The CDR3 DNA follows: TGTGCCAGCAGCACCCCGGGGGAGGGGCGGAACACCATATATTTT.

The CDR3 region has the DNA TGTGCCAGCAGCCGAGACTACGAGCAGTACTTC. This encodes CASSRDYEQYF. The V gene is TRBV7-2, the J gene TRBJ2-7; D remains unclear. This CDR3 is 11 amino acids long. Germline loops: CDR1 SGHTA, CDR2 FQGNSA. The germline V and J ends were trimmed by 5 bases and 3 bases, with 5 bases remaining between them.

This clone was seen only once. The chain's CDR3 is CASSRAGAGTDTQYF. CDR3 DNA sequence: TGTGCCAGCAGTAGAGCGGGAGCTGGCACAGATACGCAGTATTTT. V usage is TRBV6-5 and J usage is TRBJ2-3; 8 nucleotides agree with TRBD2. CDR3 length equals 15 residues. Germline CDR1 and CDR2: MNHEY and SVGAGI. The V and J ends lost 5 bases and 1 base, in that order; junction bases with no gene match: 5.

V is TRBV27 and J is TRBJ2-7; 12 bases map to TRBD2. The CDR3 length is 14 residues. The germline V gene has CDR1 MNHEY and CDR2 SMNVEV (reference sequence). Losses at the gene ends were 5 bases for V and 3 bases for J; bases not matched to a gene: 2. CDR3 in amino acids: CASSPGLAGYEQYF. The CDR3, as DNA: TGTGCCAGCAGTCCGGGACTAGCGGGCTACGAGCAGTACTTC.

For the CDR3, the DNA is TGTGCCAGCAGCTTCGACAGGAGCGGTACCCAAGAGACCCAGTACTTC. This encodes CASSFDRSGTQETQYF. The V call is TRBV5-4, the J call TRBJ2-5; D is perhaps TRBD1 (6 bases). Germline V gene lookup returns CDR1 SGHNT and CDR2 YYREEE (reference sequence). The CDR3 extends over 16 amino acids. The V end was cut by 2 bases, the J end by 1 base, with 15 bases between. Using reference TRBV5-4 and TRBJ2-5 for the parts outside the CDR3, the full variable domain is ETGVTQSPTHLIKTRGQQVTLRCSSQSGHNTVSWYQQALGQGPQFIFQYYREEENGRGNFPPRFSGLQFPNYSSELNVNALELDDSALYLCASSFDRSGTQETQYFGPGTRLLVL.

The V gene is TRBV28, the J gene TRBJ2-2; 9 bases agree with TRBD2. V lost 3 bases and J lost 3; bases outside the gene matches: 5. This CDR3 has 16 residues. Germline V gene lookup returns CDR1 MDHEN and CDR2 SYDVKM. CDR3 region: CASSLWREGDTGELFF. The CDR3 DNA follows: TGTGCCAGCAGTTTGTGGCGGGAGGGGGACACCGGGGAGCTGTTTTTT.

V usage is TRBV6-1 and J usage is TRBJ1-2, with TRBD1 as a possible D gene (6 bases). Trimming cost V 7 bases and J 3 bases, with 15 bases left between them. This CDR3 is built from 14 residues. Germline CDR1 MNHNS, CDR2 SASEGT. CDR3 DNA: TGTGCCAGCACCGCCTTCGGACAGCACTATGGCTACACCTTC. Residues: CASTAFGQHYGYTF.

V and J are TRBV4-1 and TRBJ1-5; no definite D call. Trimming pared 3 bases from V and 7 bases from J, leaving 16 bases between. Germline-derived CDR1 and CDR2 are MGHRA and YSYEKL. This CDR3 is built from 15 residues. CDR3 bases: TGCGCCAGCAGCCACCCTGCCTCCGGGTCACAGCCCCAGCATTTT. Encoded protein: CASSHPASGSQPQHF.

This sequence joins TRBV4-1 and TRBJ1-1; D gene uncertain. Trimming took off 2 bases at V and 2 bases at J, with 6 bases between the two ends. From germline, CDR1 is MGHRA and CDR2 YSYEKL. The CDR3 covers 13 residues. The CDR3, as DNA: TGCGCCAGCAGCCAACGAACTAACACTGAAGCTTTCTTT. This sequence encodes CASSQRTNTEAFF.

The chain employs TRBV29-1 and TRBJ2-5; possibly TRBD1 for D (6 bases). Per the germline V gene, CDR1 is SQVTM and CDR2 is ANQGSEA. V shed 4 bases and J shed 10 bases, with 22 bases lying between them. CDR3 length: 14 residues. The CDR3 coding sequence is TGCAGCGTTGTAAGGGGAAACTCTGGCAGGGGCCAGTACTTC. Translated: CSVVRGNSGRGQYF.

The CDR3 region has the DNA TGTGCCAGCAGCTCCATGGGGGGGGTAGCCCACGAGCAGTACTTC. This translates into CASSSMGGVAHEQYF. The gene calls are TRBV28 and TRBJ2-7, with 7 bases fitting TRBD2. The CDR3 has 15 residues. The germline V gene encodes CDR1 MDHEN and CDR2 SYDVKM. The junction had 13 bases not matched to a gene; V was cut back by 6 bases and J by 5 bases.

This chain links TRBV12-5 with TRBJ2-2; 10 bases are shared with TRBD1. Germline trimming cut 3 bases from V and 6 bases from J; bases unmatched to any gene: 10. The CDR3 has 17 residues. CDR1 is LGHNT and CDR2 is FRNRAP in the germline V gene. CDR3 sequence (DNA): TGTGCTAGTGGTTTTTCGTTGGGACAGGGGAGGTCCGGGGAGCTGTTTTTT. It is translated as CASGFSLGQGRSGELFF.

The chain carries TRBV28 and TRBJ1-4, with TRBD1 identical over 7 bases. This CDR3 comprises 14 residues. V was clipped by 4 bases and J by 7 bases; unmatched bases: 6. CDR1 and CDR2 (germline): MDHEN, SYDVKM. CDR3 sequence: CASSSDREGEKLFF. The CDR3 DNA follows: TGTGCCAGCAGTTCCGACAGGGAAGGTGAAAAACTGTTTTTT.

The chain recombines TRBV7-9 with TRBJ2-3; weak D call: TRBD1 (6 bases). This CDR3 spans 16 amino acids. Between the trimmed V and J ends, which lost 2 bases and 0 bases, there was a span of 12 bases. The V gene's germline CDR1 is SEHNR and CDR2 FQNEAQ (reference sequence). The CDR3 here is CASSLSGEPSTDTQYF. In DNA, the CDR3 is TGTGCCAGCAGCTTATCAGGGGAGCCTAGCACAGATACGCAGTATTTT.

CDR3 nucleotides: TGTGCCAGTAGTGCCAATATACTAGCGGGAGGAGTTAAAAATGAGCAGTTCTTC. This translates into CASSANILAGGVKNEQFF. The chain links TRBV19 to TRBJ2-1, with 12 positions matching TRBD2. CDR1 and CDR2 from the germline V gene are LNHDA and SQIVND (reference sequence). V lost 5 bases to trimming and J lost 7 bases; unmatched junction nucleotides: 15. CDR3 length: 18 amino acids.